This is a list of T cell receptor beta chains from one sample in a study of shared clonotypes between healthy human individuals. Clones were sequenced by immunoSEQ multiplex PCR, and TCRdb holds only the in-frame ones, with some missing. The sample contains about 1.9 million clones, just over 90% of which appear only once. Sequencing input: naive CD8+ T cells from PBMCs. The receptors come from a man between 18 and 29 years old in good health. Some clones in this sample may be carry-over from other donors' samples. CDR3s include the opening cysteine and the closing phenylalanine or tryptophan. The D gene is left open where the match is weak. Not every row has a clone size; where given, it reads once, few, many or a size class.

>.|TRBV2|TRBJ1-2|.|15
TGTGCCAGCAGTGAAGGGCGGGCCTGGACGGTGGGCTACACCTTC
CASSEGRAWTVGYTF
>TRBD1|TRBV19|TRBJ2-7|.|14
TGTGCCAGTAGTATAGGGGGGACAGCACACGAGCAGTACTTC
CASSIGGTAHEQYF
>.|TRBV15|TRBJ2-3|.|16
TGTGCCACCAGCAACCTTCCTAGGCCCGGGGCAGATACGCAGTATTTT
CATSNLPRPGADTQYF
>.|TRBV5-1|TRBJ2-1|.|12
TGCGCCAGCAGCTTGTCCCGACAGGATTCGTTCTTC
CASSLSRQDSFF
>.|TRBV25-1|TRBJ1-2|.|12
TGTGCCAGCAGTGCCGGAGTTGATGGCTACACCTTC
CASSAGVDGYTF
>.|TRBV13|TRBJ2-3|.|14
TGTGCCAGCAGCTCCCGTACTAGCACAGATACGCAGTATTTT
CASSSRTSTDTQYF
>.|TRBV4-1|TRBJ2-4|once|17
TGCGCCAGCAGCCAAGTTCACCCCTCGGGGGCCAAAAACATTCAGTACTTC
CASSQVHPSGAKNIQYF
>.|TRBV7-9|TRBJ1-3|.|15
TGTGCCAGCAGCTTAGGGCCCCTAGGCGGAAACACCATATATTTT
CASSLGPLGGNTIYF
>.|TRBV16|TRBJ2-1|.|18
TGTGCCAGCAGCCAATCCCGCCAGGTGGTGGGTTTGGGGGATGAGCAGTTCTTC
CASSQSRQVVGLGDEQFF
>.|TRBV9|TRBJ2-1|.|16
TGTGCCAGCAGCGGACAGTTAGGGGGGTATTACAATGAGCAGTTCTTC
CASSGQLGGYYNEQFF
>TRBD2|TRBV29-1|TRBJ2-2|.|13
TGCAGCGCCCTAGCGGGTGACACCGGGGAGCTGTTTTTT
CSALAGDTGELFF
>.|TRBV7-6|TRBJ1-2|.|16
TGTGCCAGCAGCTTAGATTTAGGACAGCCTCCCTATGGCTACACCTTC
CASSLDLGQPPYGYTF
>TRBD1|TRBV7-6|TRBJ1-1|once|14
TGTGCCAGCAGCTCCAGGGGGACGAACACTGAAGCTTTCTTT
CASSSRGTNTEAFF
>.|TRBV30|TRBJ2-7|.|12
TGTGCCTCCTCGGACAACGCCTTCCAAATACTCTTC
CASSDNAFQILF
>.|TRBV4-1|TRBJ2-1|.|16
TGCGCCAGCAGCCAAGATAAGGCGAGCTCCTACAATGAGCAGTTCTTC
CASSQDKASSYNEQFF
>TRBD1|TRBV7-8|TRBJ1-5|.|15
TGTGCCAGCAGCCAGGACAGGGGGCTGAGTCAGCCCCAGCATTTT
CASSQDRGLSQPQHF
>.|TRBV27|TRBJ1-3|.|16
TGTGCCAGCAGTTTATCCAGCGGGGGCTCTGGAAACACCATATATTTT
CASSLSSGGSGNTIYF
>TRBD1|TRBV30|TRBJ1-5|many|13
TGTGCCTGGAGTGTACAGGGGAATCAGCCCCAGCATTTT
CAWSVQGNQPQHF
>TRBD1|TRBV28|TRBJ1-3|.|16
TGTGCCAGCAGTTTGGGCCCCACAGGGGGCGGAAACACCATATATTTT
CASSLGPTGGGNTIYF
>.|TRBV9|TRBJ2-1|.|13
TGTGCCAGCAGCGTAGAAGGGAATAATGAGCAGTTCTTC
CASSVEGNNEQFF
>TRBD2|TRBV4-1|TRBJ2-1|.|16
TGCGCCAGCAGCCACGTCCCACTAGCGGGAGGCTATGAGCAGTTCTTC
CASSHVPLAGGYEQFF
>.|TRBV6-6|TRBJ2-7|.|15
TGTGCCAGCAGTTCCAACGAGGGTAAGGCGCGGGAGCAGTACTTC
CASSSNEGKAREQYF
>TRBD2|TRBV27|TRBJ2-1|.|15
TGTGCCAGCAGTTTCAGACTAGCGGACTACAATGAGCAGTTCTTC
CASSFRLADYNEQFF
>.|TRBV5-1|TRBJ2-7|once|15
TGCGCCAGCAGAGCCGCCGGGGCAAGCTCCTACGAGCAGTACTTC
CASRAAGASSYEQYF
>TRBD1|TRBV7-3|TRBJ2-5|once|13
TGTGCCAGCAGCGACGGACAGGGTCGCACCCAGTACTTC
CASSDGQGRTQYF
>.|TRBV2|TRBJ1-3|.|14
TGTGCCAGCAGCTTAGGGTCCTCTGGAAACACCATATATTTT
CASSLGSSGNTIYF
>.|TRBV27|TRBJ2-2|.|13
TGTGCCAGCAGTTTTCAATCGGGGGCAAGGCTGTTTTTT
CASSFQSGARLFF
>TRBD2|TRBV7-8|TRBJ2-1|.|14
TGTGCCAGCAGCAAAGGGACTAGCTACAATGAGCAGTTCTTC
CASSKGTSYNEQFF
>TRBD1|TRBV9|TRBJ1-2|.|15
TGTGCCAGCAGCGCCGATGGACAGGGAACCTATGGCTACACCTTC
CASSADGQGTYGYTF
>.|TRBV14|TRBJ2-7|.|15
TGTGCCAGCAGCCAAGGTTTCGGGGCCTCCTACGAGCAGTACTTC
CASSQGFGASYEQYF
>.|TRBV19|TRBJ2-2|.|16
TGTGCCAGTAGTATTTCGGGGGGCGTTTTCCCCGGGGAGCTGTTTTTT
CASSISGGVFPGELFF